This T cell receptor beta chain stems from a study of blood T cell repertoires in COVID-19. Overall study: Acute and convalescent COVID-19 specimens originated in the United States, Italy and Spain. Sample material is recorded as cDNA or gDNA derived from T cells, B-cell-depleted T cells, or PBMCs.

Germline V lookup: CDR1 SGHDN, CDR2 FVKESK. The ends lost 2 bases at V and 10 bases at J; junction bases unmatched: 11. This CDR3 has 15 amino acids. Under the authors' procedure: Reference gene primer amplification gave nucleated cell count estimates. Assay: immunoSEQ multiplex PCR; the TCRdb copy retains only in-frame clones and omits some. The V and J calls and the clone size are those of that table, but D and trimming were determined from the DNA. The sample has more than 65,000 clones; about 80% are singletons. The chain joins TRBV14 to TRBJ1-1, with 9 bases lining up with TRBD1. The specimen sequenced was peripheral blood. This sequence originates from a woman aged 70-85 years with acute or convalescent COVID-19. Here the CDR3 reads CASSQSWGQGIAAFF. As DNA, the CDR3 is TGTGCCAGCAGCCAAAGTTGGGGACAGGGAATTGCAGCTTTCTTT.